This T cell receptor beta chain appears in the sequencing data of a study of blood T cells in healthy people across ages. The use of a sample-barcoded 5' primer and a J-beta primer mix characterized a second PCR of about 7 to 12 cycles. One entry per CDR3 protein results from TCRdb running MiXCR on the 5' RACE reads. The repertoire holds over 950,000 distinct CDR3 sequences, with just over 50% as singletons. The CDR3 spans 14 residues. Germline values: CDR1 MNHEY, CDR2 SMNVEV (reference sequence). Trimming shortened V by 2 bases and J by 3 bases, and 10 bases separated the two germline ends. Sequencing was done on a sample of blood. J is TRBJ1-1 and V is TRBV27; the D is unclear. This TCR was sampled from a woman aged 60-75 years in good health. The CDR3, as DNA: TGTGCCAGCAGTTTACCGCCGTTGGACACTGAAGCTTTCTTT. Translating gives CASSLPPLDTEAFF.